This is a list of T cell receptor beta chains from one sample in a study of T cells after posttransplantation cyclophosphamide. Libraries were prepared by immunoSEQ multiplex PCR; TCRdb keeps only in-frame clonotypes and omits some of them. This sample has 20,000 or so clones; 74% occur once, and the top ten carry 27%. This specimen was PBMCs, taken after an allogeneic stem cell transplant with post-transplant cyclophosphamide. These TCRs come from a male patient in his thirties who received an allogeneic stem cell transplant from a related donor, was CMV-positive, and had acute GVHD only. T cells may partly derive from the graft donor. Both conserved end residues are part of each CDR3. The D gene is left open where the match is weak. The size of a clone is reported for some rows only, either as once, few or many, or as a class for expanded clones.

length	size	J	V	D	DNA	CDR3
13	NA	TRBJ1-2	TRBV15	TRBD1	TGTGCCACCAGCAGGGACAGGGTAAATGGCTACACCTTC	CATSRDRVNGYTF
16	once	TRBJ1-1	TRBV11-2	TRBD1	TGTGCCAGCAGCTTCGGGACAGGGGAAATGAACACTGAAGCTTTCTTT	CASSFGTGEMNTEAFF
14	NA	TRBJ2-2	TRBV5-1	NA	TGCGCCAGCAGCTTGGAAGGGGGCACCGGGGAGCTGTTTTTT	CASSLEGGTGELFF
13	NA	TRBJ2-5	TRBV10-3	NA	TGTGCCATCAGCACAGGCCGACAAGAGACCCAGTACTTC	CAISTGRQETQYF
13	NA	TRBJ2-5	TRBV4-3	TRBD2	TGCGCCAGCAGTCAGGCGGGGGAAGAGACCCAGTACTTC	CASSQAGEETQYF
12	few	TRBJ2-7	TRBV14	NA	TGTGCCAGCAGCCAAGATCGGAGGAGTCAGTACTTC	CASSQDRRSQYF
13	NA	TRBJ1-4	TRBV25-1	NA	TGTGCCAGCAGTCTACAGGGTCGTGAAAAACTGTTTTTT	CASSLQGREKLFF
15	NA	TRBJ1-2	TRBV28	NA	TGTGCCAGCAGTTCGGCCACAGGGAGCATCTATGGCTACACCTTC	CASSSATGSIYGYTF
16	NA	TRBJ1-5	TRBV19	TRBD1	TGTGCCAGTAGTATATCAGGAGGGGGCTGGAATCAGCCCCAGCATTTT	CASSISGGGWNQPQHF
13	few	TRBJ1-4	TRBV5-1	NA	TGCGCCAGCAGCTTGACAGGGATGGAAAAACTGTTTTTT	CASSLTGMEKLFF
13	NA	TRBJ1-5	TRBV6-4	NA	TGTGCCAGCAGTGAACAGTTCAATCAGCCCCAGCATTTT	CASSEQFNQPQHF
18	NA	TRBJ2-2	TRBV11-2	NA	TGTGCCAGCAGCTTAGCGACGCAGGGGTCGACCGGGGCCGGGGAGCTGTTTTTT	CASSLATQGSTGAGELFF
13	NA	TRBJ2-7	TRBV7-2	NA	TGTGCCAGCAGCCGTTCAGGGCGGTTCGAGCAGTACTTC	CASSRSGRFEQYF
12	NA	TRBJ2-2	TRBV7-9	NA	TGTGCCAGCAGCTCGACAGGACCCCGGCTGTTTTTT	CASSSTGPRLFF
16	NA	TRBJ2-1	TRBV7-2	TRBD2	TGTGCCAGCAGCCTAAGACTAGCGGGGATCTACAATGAGCAGTTCTTC	CASSLRLAGIYNEQFF
12	many	TRBJ1-6	TRBV5-6	NA	TGTGCCAGCAGCTTCGAGGGTTCACCCCTCCACTTT	CASSFEGSPLHF
15	NA	TRBJ2-3	TRBV7-9	NA	TGTGCCAGCAGCTTAGATTCCACAGGGACAGATACGCAGTATTTT	CASSLDSTGTDTQYF
15	NA	TRBJ1-6	TRBV28	TRBD1	TGTGCCAGCAGTTTCGGACAGGGTACGAATTCACCCCTCCACTTT	CASSFGQGTNSPLHF
13	once	TRBJ2-7	TRBV5-1	TRBD1	TGCGCCAGCAGCGCAAACAGGGGTCCCGAGCAGTACTTC	CASSANRGPEQYF
12	few	TRBJ1-2	TRBV28	NA	TGTGCCAGCGGAACAGCCGCCTATGGCTACACCTTC	CASGTAAYGYTF
16	few	TRBJ1-4	TRBV6-6	TRBD1	TGTGCCAGCAGTTACGCCAGTGGGACAGTTAATGAAAAACTGTTTTTT	CASSYASGTVNEKLFF
13	NA	TRBJ1-2	TRBV29-1	TRBD1	TGCAGCGTTGGCAGGTGGGGACAGAGCAGCTACACCTTC	CSVGRWGQSSYTF
17	NA	TRBJ2-2	TRBV9	TRBD1	TGTGCCAGCAGCGTCCTCCCTGGACAGGGGGGAATTGGGGAGCTGTTTTTT	CASSVLPGQGGIGELFF
15	NA	TRBJ1-1	TRBV15	TRBD1	TGTGCCACCAGCAGAACAGGGGGCGGACACACTGAAGCTTTCTTT	CATSRTGGGHTEAFF
11	NA	TRBJ2-1	TRBV10-3	NA	TGTGCCATCAGGGGCGACAATGAGCAGTTCTTC	CAIRGDNEQFF
17	NA	TRBJ1-5	TRBV28	TRBD1	TGTGCCAGCAGTCCTGCTTTAGGGGACAGGGGCCTTCAGCCCCAGCATTTT	CASSPALGDRGLQPQHF
13	few	TRBJ1-2	TRBV30	NA	TGTGCCTGGAGTGTACGGGGAGACTATGGCTACACCTTC	CAWSVRGDYGYTF
16	NA	TRBJ2-2	TRBV5-5	TRBD1	TGTGCCAGCAGCTTGGAGCGGACAGGGTACACCGGGGAGCTGTTTTTT	CASSLERTGYTGELFF